One and the same sample provided the 20 T cell receptor beta chains below, sequenced in a study of T cell repertoires in cytomegalovirus infection. Via MiXCR, TCRdb re-called the reads, giving one row per CDR3 protein. The sample has approximately 250,000 distinct CDR3 sequences, roughly 23% seen once. Sequencing was carried out using CD8+ T cells from PBMCs. The receptor source for this set is a human donor in good health (CMV status not recorded). Some clones in this sample may be carry-over from other donors' samples.

This clonotype was seen a handful of times. The V call is TRBV2, the J call TRBJ1-2; TRBD1 is a possible D gene (6 bases). With 5 bases removed from V and 4 bases from J, the gap between germline ends came to 14 bases. This CDR3 has 14 residues. Germline loops: CDR1 SNHLY, CDR2 FYNNEI. In DNA form, the CDR3 reads TGTGCCAGCAGTTGGGACACTGGTCGCTATGGCTACACCTTC. Translating gives CASSWDTGRYGYTF.

At least ten counts were recorded for this clonotype. The chain combines TRBV20-1 with TRBJ2-5, with D possibly being TRBD2 (6 bases). The CDR3 runs 12 residues. Trimming cost V 7 bases and J 4 bases, with 13 bases left between them. Germline-derived CDR1 and CDR2 are DFQATT and SNEGSKA (reference sequence). CDR3 protein: CSGMRGSETQYF. As DNA, the CDR3 is TGCAGTGGAATGCGGGGCTCAGAGACCCAGTACTTC.

The chain links TRBV11-2 to TRBJ2-3; 11 nucleotides match TRBD2. V shed 5 bases, J shed 5 bases, and the junction held 6 bases outside the gene matches. This CDR3 region has 15 residues. From germline, CDR1 is SGHAT and CDR2 FQNNGV. The CDR3 sequence is CASSNSGGGVDTQYF. The CDR3, as DNA: TGTGCCAGCAGCAATAGCGGGGGGGGGGTAGATACGCAGTATTTT.

This clonotype was found many times. The chain recombines TRBV7-8 with TRBJ2-2, with a possible D match to TRBD2 (5 bases). Germline V gene sequence: CDR1 SGHVS, CDR2 FQNEAQ. Trimming shortened V by 1 base and J by 0 bases, and 9 bases separated the two germline ends. The CDR3 length is 16 residues. In DNA form, the CDR3 reads TGTGCCAGCAGCTTAGACGTGGGAGCGAACACCGGGGAGCTGTTTTTT. Its translation: CASSLDVGANTGELFF.

The chain employs TRBV5-1 and TRBJ1-1; D is unresolved. CDR1 SGHRS and CDR2 YFSETQ come from the germline V gene. The CDR3 has 14 residues. V dropped 2 bases and J dropped 2 bases, with 10 bases sitting between them. CDR3 loop: CASSLERYNTEAFF. CDR3 nucleotide sequence: TGCGCCAGCAGCTTAGAGCGGTATAACACTGAAGCTTTCTTT. Drawing the rest from reference TRBV5-1 and TRBJ1-1, the complete variable domain is KAGVTQTPRYLIKTRGQQVTLSCSPISGHRSVSWYQQTPGQGLQFLFEYFSETQRNKGNFPGRFSGRQFSNSRSEMNVSTLELGDSALYLCASSLERYNTEAFFGQGTRLTVV.

The CDR3 loop reads CASTAVAGSPLHF. For the CDR3, the DNA is TGTGCCAGCACTGCCGTTGCGGGTTCACCCCTCCACTTT. The chain combines TRBV28 with TRBJ1-6; unclear D gene. Germline values: CDR1 MDHEN, CDR2 SYDVKM. This CDR3 is 13 amino acids long. Between the trimmed V and J ends, which lost 7 bases and 9 bases, there was a span of 13 bases.

This clonotype was recorded a few times. The chain joins TRBV28 to TRBJ1-2; TRBD1 matches 10 bases. CDR3 size: 13 residues. Trimming cost V 3 bases and J 7 bases; bases outside gene matches: 2. Germline assignment: CDR1 MDHEN and CDR2 SYDVKM. CDR3 nucleotides: TGTGCCAGCAGTTTGGACAGGGGGAGTGGCTACACCTTC. Amino acids: CASSLDRGSGYTF.

This clonotype was observed a few times. This chain joins TRBV28 and TRBJ2-5; no clear D. CDR1 MDHEN and CDR2 SYDVKM come from the germline V gene. Trimming stripped 5 bases from V and 7 bases from J, with 14 bases between. This CDR3 comprises 13 residues. The CDR3 is CASSPTPLGTQYF. In DNA, the CDR3 is TGTGCCAGCAGTCCCACCCCCCTCGGGACCCAGTACTTC.

V is TRBV6-8 and J is TRBJ1-1; D gene uncertain. Trimming took 0 bases from V and 0 from J, leaving 11 bases between them. The V gene's germline CDR1 is MNHGY and CDR2 SAAAGT. The CDR3 consists of 16 residues. The CDR3 loop is CASSYSGGSVNTEAFF. The CDR3 region has the DNA TGTGCCAGCAGTTACTCGGGTGGCTCGGTGAACACTGAAGCTTTCTTT.

The chain combines TRBV28 with TRBJ1-1, with no clear D. The CDR3 sequence is 13 residues long. Germline V gene sequence: CDR1 MDHEN, CDR2 SYDVKM. Trimming pared 2 bases from V and 3 bases from J, leaving 7 bases between. The CDR3: CASSLQVYTEAFF. Here the CDR3 DNA reads TGTGCCAGCAGTTTACAGGTGTACACTGAAGCTTTCTTT.

This clonotype was detected a few times. The V gene is TRBV2, the J gene TRBJ1-1; D is unclear. This CDR3 contains 13 residues. Germline values: CDR1 SNHLY, CDR2 FYNNEI. V was pared by 7 bases and J by 2 bases, with 11 bases between. The CDR3 reads CASIFASNTEAFF. DNA for the CDR3: TGTGCCAGCATCTTTGCGTCAAACACTGAAGCTTTCTTT.

This chain connects TRBV5-6 to TRBJ2-3, with 10 bases fitting TRBD2. Germline assignment: CDR1 SGHDT and CDR2 YYEEEE. The CDR3 contains 16 residues. After removal of 2 bases from V and 4 bases from J, the junction contained 7 bases not matched to a gene. The chain's CDR3 is CASSLVAGGRADTQYF. The CDR3, as DNA: TGTGCCAGCAGCTTAGTAGCGGGGGGCCGGGCAGATACGCAGTATTTT.

This clonotype has a single count. The chain recombines TRBV7-9 with TRBJ2-7; D tentatively reads TRBD1 or TRBD2 (5 bases each). The germline V gene encodes CDR1 SEHNR and CDR2 FQNEAQ (reference sequence). Trimming pared 5 bases from V and 4 bases from J, leaving 15 bases between. CDR3 length equals 14 residues. The CDR3 sequence is CASSPRDGDYEQYF. For the CDR3, the DNA is TGTGCCAGCAGCCCCCGGGACGGAGATTACGAGCAGTACTTC.

This clonotype turned up a few times. J is TRBJ2-3 and V is TRBV6-5; 12 bases match TRBD2. The CDR3 loop spans 12 amino acids. Trimming removed 11 bases from V and 5 bases from J; junction bases left unmatched: 2. CDR1 and CDR2 from the germline V gene are MNHEY and SVGAGI. The CDR3 spells CASSGGGDTQYF. CDR3 nucleotide sequence: TGTGCCTCTAGCGGGGGGGGAGATACGCAGTATTTT.

This clonotype was detected many times. The chain joins TRBV7-2 to TRBJ2-7, with a possible D match to TRBD1 (5 bases). The CDR3 is made up of 14 amino acids. V lost 5 bases and J lost 4, with 15 bases in between. Germline V lookup: CDR1 SGHTA, CDR2 FQGNSA. CDR3 bases: TGTGCCAGCAGCGTGATGGGGCCGACGTACGAGCAGTACTTC. Translated, it gives CASSVMGPTYEQYF.

The CDR3: CASTLRGSDEQYF. Here the CDR3 DNA reads TGTGCCAGTACCCTAAGGGGGTCGGACGAGCAGTACTTC. The V gene is TRBV19, the J gene TRBJ2-7; the D gene is possibly TRBD1 (6 bases). Germline V lookup: CDR1 LNHDA, CDR2 SQIVND (reference sequence). V was shortened by 7 bases and J by 5 bases, with 15 bases between the two germline ends. The CDR3 sequence is 13 residues long. Together with reference TRBV19 and TRBJ2-7, the CDR3 gives the full variable domain: DGGITQSPKYLFRKEGQNVTLSCEQNLNHDAMYWYRQDPGQGLRLIYYSQIVNDFQKGDIAEGYSVSREKKESFPLTVTSAQKNPTAFYLCASTLRGSDEQYFGPGTRLTVT.

The sample holds a few counts of this clonotype. This sequence joins TRBV4-2 and TRBJ2-5; D is perhaps TRBD2 (5 bases). In germline, CDR1 is LGHNA, CDR2 YNFKEQ. Trimming left V 0 bases short and J 5 bases short, with 13 bases between. This CDR3 is 15 amino acids long. CDR3 in amino acids: CASSQELLSGETQYF. CDR3 coding DNA: TGTGCCAGCAGCCAAGAGTTGCTCTCGGGGGAGACCCAGTACTTC.

V gene TRBV7-2 combines with J gene TRBJ2-1, with D hard to call. The CDR3 has 13 residues. With 3 bases removed from V and 8 bases from J, the gap between germline ends came to 11 bases. The V gene's germline CDR1 is SGHTA and CDR2 FQGNSA. CDR3 nucleotides: TGTGCCAGCAGCTTTTCCGTTCTCGATGAGCAGTTCTTC. Protein product: CASSFSVLDEQFF.

The chain has TRBV19 and TRBJ2-1, with TRBD2 matching 8 bases. CDR1 is LNHDA and CDR2 is SQIVND in the germline V gene (reference sequence). This CDR3 is built from 15 residues. V dropped 1 base and J dropped 10; count of bases not matched to a gene: 9. CDR3 loop: CASSIGERGRVEQFF. CDR3 DNA: TGTGCCAGTAGTATAGGCGAGCGGGGGAGGGTGGAGCAGTTCTTC.

V and J are TRBV5-1 and TRBJ2-1, with TRBD1 identical over 8 bases. Germline-derived CDR1 and CDR2 are SGHRS and YFSETQ. V lost 4 bases to trimming and J lost 6 bases; unmatched junction nucleotides: 12. The CDR3 runs 16 residues. CDR3 in amino acids: CASSPAGQGKGNEQFF. For the CDR3, the DNA is TGCGCCAGCAGCCCGGCTGGACAGGGTAAGGGCAATGAGCAGTTCTTC. Complete variable domain (other parts from reference TRBV5-1 and TRBJ2-1): KAGVTQTPRYLIKTRGQQVTLSCSPISGHRSVSWYQQTPGQGLQFLFEYFSETQRNKGNFPGRFSGRQFSNSRSEMNVSTLELGDSALYLCASSPAGQGKGNEQFFGPGTRLTVL.